The clone carrying this T cell receptor beta chain was detected only a few times. Its antigen is undetermined. The data derive from a study of beta chain features in type 1 diabetes. Study-level information: Age, gender, cell numbers and subset yield matched between patients and controls. Notes on the study in general: Researchers caution that PCR might favor shorter templates, equally among patients and controls.

Germline V gene lookup returns CDR1 SGHRS and CDR2 YFSETQ. The CDR3 totals 15 residues. V lost 0 bases to trimming and J lost 4 bases; unmatched junction nucleotides: 2. Expressed TCRB transcripts were sequenced after all isolated RNA was converted to cDNA. Sequencing was performed with immunoSEQ multiplex PCR; in TCRdb, only in-frame clones are kept and a portion is missing. The table records 350,000 or so clones, about 18% of them present only once. The authors obtained over 95% purity in all sorted populations. This chain joins TRBV5-1 and TRBJ2-2; 8 bases agree with TRBD2. This clonotype originated in a woman younger than 35 in good health. The sequenced sample consisted of naive CD4+ T cells from blood. The CDR3 bases are TGCGCCAGCAGCTTGGCCGGGGGGGCCACCGGGGAGCTGTTTTTT. Translated, it gives CASSLAGGATGELFF.